The text below deals with one T cell receptor (beta chain). What it binds is unknown. This sample was taken from a study of T cell responses to AZD1222 COVID-19 vaccine. Study-level points and caveats: A reported finding is that nearly half of spike-specific TCRs target unmutated variant regions. After the peak T cell response, and only then, were repertoires sampled. The breadth and depth of Spike-specific TCRs increased once two AZD1222 doses had been given.

Germline V gene data show CDR1 as MNHNS and CDR2 as SASEGT. V lost 2 bases and J lost 8, with 15 bases in between. The CDR3 sequence is 15 residues long. Sequencing used immunoSEQ multiplex PCR; TCRdb keeps in-frame clones, though not all of them. The top ten hold more than 6% of the sample, which has 100,000 to 150,000 clones, about nine tenths seen once. The chain carries TRBV6-1 and TRBJ1-4, with D uncertain. The specimen comprised peripheral blood, sampled on day 0 of AZD1222 vaccination. The receptor was isolated from an adult in good health. CDR3 protein: CASSEPVELGEKLFF. The CDR3 DNA follows: TGTGCCAGCAGTGAACCTGTCGAGTTAGGCGAAAAACTGTTTTTT.